The entry below gives a single T cell receptor (beta chain) sequence along with its context. This entry comes from a study of T cells in Graves' hyperthyroidism and ophthalmopathy. Between the trimmed V and J ends, which lost 2 bases and 4 bases, there was a span of 18 bases. This CDR3 has 16 amino acids. Germline assignment: CDR1 SGHDT and CDR2 YYEEEE. RNA transcripts served as the template for amplifying TCR beta CDR3 regions. Carried out on the TCR CDR3, a first-round RT-PCR used the HTBI primer set. TCRdb re-called the multiplex PCR reads with MiXCR, one entry per CDR3 protein. The sample shows approximately 690,000 distinct CDR3 sequences, roughly 20% of them seen only once. The PBMCs were taken from under 12 ml of fresh peripheral blood.

The chain employs TRBV5-6 and TRBJ2-5, with D tentatively TRBD2 (7 bases). The clonotype was recovered from a man younger than 40 with Graves' ophthalmopathy. Sequenced sample: blood. The CDR3 sequence: CASSFGGRGLRETQYF. In DNA form, the CDR3 reads TGTGCCAGCAGCTTCGGGGGGCGGGGGCTCCGAGAGACCCAGTACTTC. The full variable domain, in which reference TRBV5-6 and TRBJ2-5 provide the parts outside the CDR3, is DAGVTQSPTHLIKTRGQQVTLRCSPKSGHDTVSWYQQALGQGPQFIFQYYEEEERQRGNFPDRFSGHQFPNYSSELNVNALLLGDSALYLCASSFGGRGLRETQYFGPGTRLLVL.